Here is one TCR beta chain with its context. The sample belongs to a study of T cell clones after liver transplantation. Losses at the gene ends were 6 bases for V and 6 bases for J; bases not matched to a gene: 11. CDR1 MDHEN and CDR2 SYDVKM come from the germline V gene. The CDR3 sequence is 15 residues long. This table comes from immunoSEQ multiplex PCR, and its TCRdb copy is limited to in-frame clones, with some not included. Of 55,000 to 75,000 clones listed, approximately 92% are singletons. The clonotype was recovered from a human patient who received a liver transplant. Part of the T cell pool may stem from the graft donor. The V gene is TRBV28, the J gene TRBJ2-3, with 8 bases aligning to TRBD2. Material: CD4+ T cells from blood, obtained about 25 months after liver transplant. CDR3 nucleotides: TGTGCCAGCAGGACCGGTGCGGGAGGAGGGGATACGCAGTATTTT. Translating gives CASRTGAGGGDTQYF.